These 29 T cell receptor beta chains were sequenced from one sample in a study of T cell changes during pregnancy in multiple sclerosis. TCRdb keeps only in-frame clones here, not all; method: immunoSEQ multiplex PCR. This sample has 38,000 or so clones; roughly 89% occur once, and the top ten carry over 0.45%. The sample in question was CD4+ T cells from peripheral blood mononuclear cells, obtained in the second trimester of pregnancy. These receptors were obtained from a female donor with multiple sclerosis, enrolled in a pregnancy study.

The CDR3 protein is CASSDSGLYGYTF. In DNA form, the CDR3 reads TGTGCCAGCAGTGACTCAGGCCTCTATGGCTACACCTTC. V is TRBV2 and J is TRBJ1-2; D call uncertain. This CDR3 is built from 13 residues. CDR1 is SNHLY, CDR2 FYNNEI, per germline. Trimming pared 3 bases from V and 4 bases from J, leaving 9 bases between.

The genes are TRBV7-3 and TRBJ2-3, with 11 bases fitting TRBD2. CDR3 length equals 15 residues. The germline V gene encodes CDR1 SGHTA and CDR2 FQGTGA. V trimming: 5 bases; J trimming: 8 bases; junction bases outside the gene matches: 9. The chain's CDR3 is CASSPGLADAGTQYF. DNA for the CDR3: TGTGCCAGCAGCCCGGGACTAGCGGACGCCGGTACGCAGTATTTT.

The CDR3 DNA is TGTGCCGCCGGCGACAGGGATACCGGGGAGCTGTTTTTT. The encoded protein is CAAGDRDTGELFF. The rearrangement uses TRBV4-2 and TRBJ2-2; TRBD1 matches at 7 bases. The CDR3 length is 13 residues. V shed 11 bases, J shed 5 bases, and the junction held 8 bases outside the gene matches. CDR1 LGHNA and CDR2 YNFKEQ come from the germline V gene.

The CDR3 here is CASSPNGQGSRETQYF. The CDR3 DNA follows: TGCGCCAGCAGTCCAAATGGACAGGGCTCCAGAGAGACCCAGTACTTC. The chain employs TRBV5-1 and TRBJ2-5; TRBD1 aligns across 8 bases. This CDR3 contains 16 residues. Per germline, CDR1 SGHRS and CDR2 YFSETQ. V trimming: 5 bases; J trimming: 4 bases; junction bases outside the gene matches: 13.

This chain joins TRBV6-6 and TRBJ1-1; D is unclear. This CDR3 is built from 15 residues. CDR1 is MNHNY, CDR2 SVGAGI, per germline (reference sequence). The V and J ends lost 0 bases and 1 base respectively, with 9 bases between them. CDR3 residues: CASSYSGRPNTEAFF. The CDR3 DNA reads as TGTGCCAGCAGTTACTCAGGCAGGCCGAACACTGAAGCTTTCTTT.

The gene calls are TRBV29-1 and TRBJ2-1; 7 nucleotides agree with TRBD2. Per germline, CDR1 SQVTM and CDR2 ANQGSEA. This CDR3 spans 14 amino acids. The J segment lost 3 bases and the V segment lost 7 bases, leaving 9 bases of the junction unmatched. The CDR3 reads CSARGSLNYNEQFF. CDR3 bases: TGCAGCGCTCGCGGGAGCCTTAACTACAATGAGCAGTTCTTC.

The chain's CDR3 is CASSPERSRYEQYF. The CDR3 nucleotides read TGTGCCAGCAGCCCCGAGCGGTCCCGCTACGAGCAGTACTTC. V and J are TRBV7-9 and TRBJ2-7; D is perhaps TRBD2 (5 bases). CDR1 SEHNR and CDR2 FQNEAQ come from the germline V gene (reference sequence). V dropped 5 bases and J dropped 3 bases, with 14 bases sitting between them. CDR3 size: 14 residues. Complete variable domain (other parts from reference TRBV7-9 and TRBJ2-7): DTGVSQNPRHKITKRGQNVTFRCDPISEHNRLYWYRQTLGQGPEFLTYFQNEAQLEKSRLLSDRFSAERPKGSFSTLEIQRTEQGDSAMYLCASSPERSRYEQYFGPGTRLTVT.

This chain joins TRBV28 and TRBJ2-7; no definite D call. The length of the CDR3 is 12 residues. V lost 5 bases and J 2 bases, leaving 7 bases between the germline ends. The germline CDR1 and CDR2 sequences are MDHEN and SYDVKM. CDR3 DNA: TGTGCCAGCAGTCCTTTTCCCTACGAGCAGTACTTC. Its protein is CASSPFPYEQYF.

This clone came up once. The rearrangement links TRBV9 to TRBJ1-5; D is perhaps TRBD1 (6 bases). CDR3 size: 13 residues. Per the germline V gene, CDR1 is SGDLS and CDR2 is YYNGEE. Trimming took off 4 bases at V and 7 bases at J, with 12 bases between the two ends. DNA for the CDR3: TGTGCCAGCAGCCGGGGGGGGCTCCAGCCCCAGCATTTT. Amino acids: CASSRGGLQPQHF.

The chain has TRBV28 and TRBJ2-7; no reliable D call. The germline CDR1 and CDR2 sequences are MDHEN and SYDVKM. The germline V and J ends were trimmed by 3 bases and 2 bases, with 11 bases remaining between them. CDR3 length equals 14 residues. CDR3 sequence reads: CASSLVGIPYEQYF. In DNA, the CDR3 is TGTGCCAGCAGTTTGGTGGGCATTCCCTACGAGCAGTACTTC.

V gene TRBV6-5 combines with J gene TRBJ1-1; D is undetermined. Trimming took off 8 bases at V and 5 bases at J, with 15 bases between the two ends. Germline V gives CDR1 MNHEY, CDR2 SVGAGI. This CDR3 spans 13 amino acids. CDR3 sequence reads: CASLRRGGTEAFF. As DNA, the CDR3 is TGTGCCAGCCTCCGGCGGGGTGGGACTGAAGCTTTCTTT.

V gene TRBV7-2 combines with J gene TRBJ2-1, with a weak D call TRBD1 (5 bases). The germline V gene encodes CDR1 SGHTA and CDR2 FQGNSA. V lost 5 bases, J lost 5 bases, and 13 bases lay in between. CDR3 size: 14 residues. The DNA for the CDR3 is TGTGCCAGCAGCCCAAGGGGTCTGAACAATGAGCAGTTCTTC. This gives the protein CASSPRGLNNEQFF. The full variable domain, its missing parts supplied by reference TRBV7-2 and TRBJ2-1, is GAGVSQSPSNKVTEKGKDVELRCDPISGHTALYWYRQSLGQGLEFLIYFQGNSAPDKSGLPSDRFSAERTGGSVSTLTIQRTQQEDSAVYLCASSPRGLNNEQFFGPGTRLTVL.

This sequence joins TRBV10-3 and TRBJ2-5; 16 bases map to TRBD2. The germline V gene has CDR1 ENHRY and CDR2 SYGVKD. The length of the CDR3 is 17 residues. V lost 8 bases, J lost 1 base, and 7 bases stayed unmatched. CDR3 sequence (DNA): TGTGCCATCTCGCCGGGACTAGCGGGAGGGGGCCAAGAGACCCAGTACTTC. Translating gives CAISPGLAGGGQETQYF.

V and J are TRBV5-1 and TRBJ2-5; maybe TRBD1 (7 bases). Germline V gives CDR1 SGHRS, CDR2 YFSETQ. V lost 3 bases and J lost 1, with 13 bases in between. The CDR3 is 15 residues long. CDR3 amino acids: CASSWGDSGQETQYF. CDR3 DNA: TGCGCCAGCAGCTGGGGGGACAGCGGCCAAGAGACCCAGTACTTC. Filled out from reference TRBV5-1 and TRBJ2-5, the complete variable domain reads KAGVTQTPRYLIKTRGQQVTLSCSPISGHRSVSWYQQTPGQGLQFLFEYFSETQRNKGNFPGRFSGRQFSNSRSEMNVSTLELGDSALYLCASSWGDSGQETQYFGPGTRLLVL.

The V call is TRBV4-3, the J call TRBJ2-1; no clear D. Germline values: CDR1 LGHNA, CDR2 YSLEER. V lost 0 bases and J lost 10, with 16 bases in between. The CDR3 length is 15 residues. The DNA for the CDR3 is TGCGCCAGCAGCCAAGATTACTATTGGAGTGGCGAGCAGTTCTTC. Translation: CASSQDYYWSGEQFF.

The rearrangement links TRBV20-1 to TRBJ2-1; D is unresolved. Trimming cost V 3 bases and J 8 bases, with 8 bases left between them. The CDR3 has 11 residues. The V gene's germline CDR1 is DFQATT and CDR2 SNEGSKA (reference sequence). CDR3: CSARSSDEQFF. The DNA for the CDR3 is TGCAGTGCTAGGTCGAGCGATGAGCAGTTCTTC.

The chain is built from TRBV5-1 and TRBJ2-2; 12 positions match TRBD2. The CDR3 runs 19 residues. Germline CDR1 and CDR2: SGHRS and YFSETQ. V lost 0 bases and J lost 5; bases outside the gene matches: 11. The DNA of the CDR3 is TGCGCCAGCAGCTTGGCCAGACTAGCGGGAGAAGTTAGGACCGGGGAGCTGTTTTTT. Amino acid sequence: CASSLARLAGEVRTGELFF.

The chain is built from TRBV11-2 and TRBJ2-7; TRBD2 aligns across 9 bases. Losses at the gene ends were 0 bases for V and 5 bases for J; bases not matched to a gene: 14. This CDR3 has 18 amino acids. Per the germline V gene, CDR1 is SGHAT and CDR2 is FQNNGV. Here the CDR3 DNA reads TGTGCCAGCAGCTTAGACCGACTAGCGGCTAATCGGGGCGACGAGCAGTACTTC. Its protein is CASSLDRLAANRGDEQYF.

This clone was counted a few times. This chain joins TRBV28 and TRBJ2-7; possible D gene TRBD2, 5 bases. V was clipped by 6 bases and J by 3 bases, with 9 bases between them. CDR3 size: 12 residues. Germline CDR1 is MDHEN and CDR2 is SYDVKM. CDR3 in DNA: TGTGCCAGCAGGAGCGGAAACTACGAGCAGTACTTC. It is translated as CASRSGNYEQYF.

V is TRBV7-9 and J is TRBJ2-5, with D possibly matching TRBD1 (7 bases). The CDR3 length is 13 residues. The germline V and J ends were trimmed by 5 bases and 7 bases, with 14 bases remaining between them. CDR1 and CDR2 from the germline V gene are SEHNR and FQNEAQ (reference sequence). As DNA, the CDR3 is TGTGCCAGCAGCCCCCTGCAGGGGGGGACCCAGTACTTC. This gives the protein CASSPLQGGTQYF.

The chain employs TRBV7-2 and TRBJ2-3, with D perhaps TRBD2 (6 bases). Trimming took 0 bases from V and 3 from J, leaving 10 bases between them. CDR3 size: 15 residues. Germline V gene sequence: CDR1 SGHTA, CDR2 FQGNSA. The CDR3 nucleotides read TGTGCCAGCAGCTTAGCCGGGGGTAGAACAGATACGCAGTATTTT. Residues: CASSLAGGRTDTQYF.

The rearrangement joins TRBV18 to TRBJ2-7; 7 bases map to TRBD1. With 4 bases clipped from V and 4 bases from J, the junction kept 4 bases outside the gene matches. CDR1 and CDR2 from the germline V gene are KGHSH and LQKENI. The CDR3 has 13 amino acids. Here the CDR3 DNA reads TGTGCCAGCTCACGCTCACAGGGGTACGAGCAGTACTTC. It codes for CASSRSQGYEQYF.

V is TRBV6-1 and J is TRBJ2-7, with D possibly being TRBD1 (6 bases). The CDR3 is 16 residues long. Between the trimmed V and J ends, which lost 3 bases and 4 bases, there was a span of 19 bases. Germline CDR1 reads MNHNS; CDR2 reads SASEGT. The CDR3 here is CASSDPGQPNSYEQYF. The CDR3 nucleotides read TGTGCCAGCAGTGACCCGGGACAACCGAACTCTTACGAGCAGTACTTC.

Only a few counts were recorded for this clone. The chain carries TRBV2 and TRBJ1-5; D ambiguous. Trimming left V 7 bases short and J 0 bases short, with 7 bases between. The CDR3 covers 13 residues. Per the germline V gene, CDR1 is SNHLY and CDR2 is FYNNEI. CDR3 sequence (DNA): TGTGCCAGCATGAGGTATAGCAATCAGCCCCAGCATTTT. This sequence encodes CASMRYSNQPQHF.

The table lists this clone with a count of one. The chain links TRBV4-3 to TRBJ2-5; 9 nucleotides match TRBD2. CDR3 length: 16 residues. The V segment lost 5 bases and the J segment 4 bases; nucleotides outside the gene matches: 11. Germline V gene data show CDR1 as LGHNA and CDR2 as YSLEER. DNA for the CDR3: TGCGCCAGCAGCGGGGGGGGGCGGGAGGGTAGAGAGACCCAGTACTTC. Translating gives CASSGGGREGRETQYF.

V gene TRBV6-5 combines with J gene TRBJ2-7, with D possibly being TRBD2 (5 bases). The germline V gene encodes CDR1 MNHEY and CDR2 SVGAGI. V was shortened by 0 bases and J by 4 bases, with 7 bases between the two germline ends. The CDR3 is made up of 13 amino acids. CDR3 sequence: CASSYSRGYEQYF. CDR3 DNA: TGTGCCAGCAGTTACTCGAGAGGGTACGAGCAGTACTTC.

V usage is TRBV19 and J usage is TRBJ2-3, with 8 bases aligning to TRBD1. Germline trimming cut 3 bases from V and 8 bases from J; bases unmatched to any gene: 7. Per the germline V gene, CDR1 is LNHDA and CDR2 is SQIVND (reference sequence). The CDR3 covers 14 residues. CDR3 DNA sequence: TGTGCCAGTAGTATCGGTCAGGGGGCGCGTACGCAGTATTTT. This translates into CASSIGQGARTQYF. Looking up the rest from reference TRBV19 and TRBJ2-3 gives the full variable domain: DGGITQSPKYLFRKEGQNVTLSCEQNLNHDAMYWYRQDPGQGLRLIYYSQIVNDFQKGDIAEGYSVSREKKESFPLTVTSAQKNPTAFYLCASSIGQGARTQYFGPGTRLTVL.

J is TRBJ2-7 and V is TRBV6-6; 9 bases line up with TRBD1. The CDR3 totals 15 residues. Germline CDR1 is MNHNY and CDR2 is SVGAGI (reference sequence). J gave up 0 bases and V 9 bases, and 9 bases lay outside the gene matches. The CDR3 protein is CASNQPGQGSYEQYF. The DNA of the CDR3 is TGTGCCAGTAATCAGCCGGGACAGGGCTCCTACGAGCAGTACTTC.

The chain couples TRBV11-2 to TRBJ2-3; TRBD2 matches 8 bases. The V gene end was trimmed by 5 bases and the J gene end by 3 bases; junction bases not matched to a gene: 13. Germline values: CDR1 SGHAT, CDR2 FQNNGV. The CDR3 spans 17 residues. The chain's CDR3 is CASSPAIAGSSTDTQYF. The DNA of the CDR3 is TGTGCCAGCAGCCCCGCGATAGCGGGATCATCAACAGATACGCAGTATTTT.